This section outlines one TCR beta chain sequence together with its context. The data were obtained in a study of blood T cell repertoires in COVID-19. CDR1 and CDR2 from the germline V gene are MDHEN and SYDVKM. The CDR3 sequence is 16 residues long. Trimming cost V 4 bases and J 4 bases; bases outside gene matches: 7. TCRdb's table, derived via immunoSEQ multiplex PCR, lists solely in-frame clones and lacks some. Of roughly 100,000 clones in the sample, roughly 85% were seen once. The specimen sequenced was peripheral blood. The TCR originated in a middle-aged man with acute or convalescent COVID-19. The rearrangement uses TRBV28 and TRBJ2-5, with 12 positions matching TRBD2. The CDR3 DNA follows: TGTGCCAGCAGTTCGACTAGCGGGAGATCGGTAGAGACCCAGTACTTC. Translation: CASSSTSGRSVETQYF. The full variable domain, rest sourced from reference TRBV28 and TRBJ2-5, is DVKVTQSSRYLVKRTGEKVFLECVQDMDHENMFWYRQDPGLGLRLIYFSYDVKMKEKGDIPEGYSVSREKKERFSLILESASTNQTSMYLCASSSTSGRSVETQYFGPGTRLLVL.